The rows below give T cell receptor beta chains drawn from one sample of a study of OX40 agonist ivuxolimab in advanced cancers. Method: immunoSEQ multiplex PCR; TCRdb's copy keeps in-frame clones and lacks some. The repertoire has tens of thousands of clones, about 90% of them found once; the top ten carry around 20%. The sequences come from CD4+ or CD8+ T cells sorted from blood, collected in a trial of the OX40 agonist ivuxolimab. All receptors come from an adult with an advanced solid tumor such as melanoma, head and neck, liver or kidney cancer. The CDR3 runs from the conserved cysteine through the conserved F or W.

TRBV19,CATSPYRRGTDLYNEQFF
TRBV30,CAWSVGGLYEQYF
TRBV5-6,CASSLGDSSYEQYF
TRBV21-1,CTDRGNQPQHF
TRBV2,CASKDDYLNYGYTF
TRBV10-2,CASSESRVAYEQYF
TRBV10-3,CAISESQGSGANVLTF
TRBV7-7,CASSGDRDDTQYF
TRBV9,CASSYTGSSYEQYF
TRBV7-6,CASSLKQGREQYF
TRBV7-9,CASSSTTDKLIYTF
TRBV6-5,CASSSGGVEGYTF
TRBV19,CASQSLPTTEAFF
TRBV6-1,CASSEEDGGSSGYTF
TRBV6-6,CASSYRDSPPGYTF
TRBV9,CASSLGQGANTQYF
TRBV2,CASSEWGSGGFSNEQFF
TRBV7-7,CASSLASGGDEQFF
TRBV4-3,CASSQDVGSGGYEQYF
TRBV4-2,CASSQDDAGGGPNEQFF
TRBV6-5,CASSSQSYGYTF
TRBV6-1,CASSRGTEAFF
TRBV4-1,CASTPVPANTGELFF
TRBV19,CASSLAGGPRNEQFF
TRBV7-3,CASSLGAGLHTDTQYF
TRBV13,CASSLELDRRNYGYTF
TRBV9,CASSVAREGNTEAFF
TRBV5-8,CASSFLTGELFF
TRBV7-6,CASSAGGNYGYTF
TRBV7-3,CASSQIPYNEQFF
TRBV30,CAWSAGGINEKLFF
TRBV10-3,CAISESWADSGNTIYF
TRBV15,CATSRDVRRDGYTF
TRBV27,CASSLGQGYEAFF
TRBV10-3,CAISESRGYTF
TRBV7-9,CASSLAQCEQYF
TRBV5-1,CASSHGLAGPPYNEQFF
TRBV4-3,CASSHLGNEQFF
TRBV30,CAWSQGDHYGYTF
TRBV6-1,CASSGLGSGNTIYF
TRBV5-5,CASSHGHRETTEAFF